Presented here are 19 T cell receptor beta chains from one specimen sequenced in a study of T cells in Graves' hyperthyroidism and ophthalmopathy (dated by TCRdb to between 2019 and 2020). The method behind the library was multiplex PCR. TCRdb names Illumina HiSeq 2000 as the instrument used. Amplification of TCR beta CDR3 regions was carried out from RNA transcripts. A first-round RT-PCR of the TCR CDR3 used the HTBI primer set with the Qiagen OneStep RT-PCR kit. TCRdb ran its own pipeline on the public reads, namely fastp trimming at Q25 and MiXCR clone calling, and kept in-frame beta chains. Each entry is one CDR3 protein sequence, shown with its most common DNA and genes. This sample has 300,000 to 450,000 distinct CDR3 sequences in its table, and roughly 15% of those were observed once. Less than 20% of the sample rests with the top ten. The sample comprised blood. The receptors originated from a woman younger than 45 with Graves' ophthalmopathy.

In its sample, this clonotype was seen many times. J is TRBJ2-1 and V is TRBV30, with TRBD1 matching over 8 bases. Per germline, CDR1 GTSNPN and CDR2 SVGIG (reference sequence). CDR3 length: 11 residues. V shed 5 bases and J 9 bases; nucleotides not matched to a gene: 3. The CDR3 DNA reads TGTGCCTGGGGACAGGGAGGTGAGCAGTTCTTC. Its protein is CAWGQGGEQFF.

This clonotype was recorded many times. CDR3 sequence reads: CASSLVRKTQYF. The CDR3 DNA sequence: TGTGCCAGCAGTTTAGTGCGGAAGACCCAGTACTTC. The chain employs TRBV28 and TRBJ2-5; D unclear. CDR1 is MDHEN, CDR2 SYDVKM, per germline. The CDR3 covers 12 residues. V shed 2 bases and J shed 6 bases, with 7 bases lying between them.

This clonotype was observed a handful of times. This chain joins TRBV28 and TRBJ1-2; the D gene is possibly TRBD1 (5 bases). The CDR3 is 14 residues long. The V end was cut by 2 bases, the J end by 4 bases, with 11 bases between. CDR1 is MDHEN, CDR2 SYDVKM, per germline. DNA of the CDR3: TGTGCCAGCAGTTTAAAAGGGGTAGCCTATGGCTACACCTTC. Translated, it gives CASSLKGVAYGYTF.

Many counts were recorded for this clonotype. The chain uses TRBV7-3 and TRBJ2-5; tentatively, D is TRBD1 or TRBD2 (7 bases each). The CDR3 covers 16 residues. V lost 5 bases and J 5 bases, leaving 21 bases between the germline ends. Germline CDR1 is SGHTA and CDR2 is FQGTGA. Here the CDR3 reads CASSPTTGRGGETQYF. CDR3 DNA sequence: TGTGCCAGCAGCCCAACGACGGGCAGGGGGGGGGAGACCCAGTACTTC. Looking up the rest from reference TRBV7-3 and TRBJ2-5 gives the full variable domain: GAGVSQTPSNKVTEKGKYVELRCDPISGHTALYWYRQSLGQGPEFLIYFQGTGAADDSGLPNDRFFAVRPEGSVSTLKIQRTERGDSAVYLCASSPTTGRGGETQYFGPGTRLLVL.

This clonotype was seen more than once but under ten times. The chain carries TRBV20-1 and TRBJ2-7, with a weak D call TRBD2 (5 bases). The V gene lost 1 base and the J gene lost 1 base, with 23 bases spanning the gap. The V gene's germline CDR1 is DFQATT and CDR2 SNEGSKA (reference sequence). The CDR3 runs 18 residues. Written as DNA, the CDR3 is TGCAGTGCTAGAGCCACGTCCCCGAGGGAACAACCGTCCTACGAGCAGTACTTC. This sequence encodes CSARATSPREQPSYEQYF.

This clonotype has ten or more counts. The rearrangement joins TRBV11-3 to TRBJ1-1; 7 bases are shared with TRBD1. CDR3 length: 16 residues. Germline CDR1 reads SGHNT; CDR2 reads YENEEA. The trim removed 0 bases at V and 4 bases at J, leaving 8 bases unmatched. The CDR3 loop reads CASSLERGRGGTEAFF. As DNA, the CDR3 is TGTGCCAGCAGCTTAGAAAGGGGGCGCGGTGGCACTGAAGCTTTCTTT.

This clonotype appeared many times. The genes are TRBV6-5 and TRBJ2-3; D is undetermined. CDR1 is MNHEY and CDR2 is SVGAGI in the germline V gene. Trimming cost V 2 bases and J 2 bases, with 8 bases left between them. CDR3 length: 14 residues. The CDR3 nucleotides are TGTGCCAGCAGTTACACTGTTCTCACAGATACGCAGTATTTT. Its translation is CASSYTVLTDTQYF.

This clonotype was detected many times. The chain has TRBV6-5 and TRBJ2-5; 10 positions match TRBD1. Trimming took 2 bases from V and 5 from J; bases not matched to a gene: 2. The CDR3 loop spans 14 amino acids. CDR1 and CDR2 (germline): MNHEY, SVGAGI. CDR3 sequence reads: CASSYQGQGETQYF. CDR3 coding DNA: TGTGCCAGCAGTTACCAGGGACAGGGGGAGACCCAGTACTTC.

This clonotype was detected a few times. The CDR3 sequence is CSATRTSEASATQYF. The CDR3 nucleotides are TGCAGTGCTACAAGGACTAGCGAAGCCTCGGCTACGCAGTATTTT. This chain uses TRBV20-1 with TRBJ2-3; 9 bases agree with TRBD2. There are 15 residues in the CDR3. V gave up 4 bases and J gave up 8 bases; unmatched junction bases: 13. CDR1 is DFQATT and CDR2 is SNEGSKA in the germline V gene (reference sequence).

This chain uses TRBV6-1 with TRBJ1-2, with a possible D match to TRBD1 (5 bases). CDR3 length: 12 amino acids. V lost 6 bases to trimming and J lost 3 bases, with 8 bases between them. The V gene's germline CDR1 is MNHNS and CDR2 SASEGT. This CDR3 reads CASRGEDYGYTF. In DNA form, the CDR3 reads TGTGCCAGCAGGGGGGAGGACTATGGCTACACCTTC.

This clonotype was counted a few times. The chain links TRBV7-6 to TRBJ1-4; perhaps TRBD1 as D (6 bases). Per germline, CDR1 SGHVS and CDR2 FNYEAQ. V was shortened by 5 bases and J by 3 bases, with 13 bases between the two germline ends. CDR3 length equals 15 residues. The CDR3 nucleotides are TGTGCCAGCAGCCGACGGACAGCAGCTAATGAAAAACTGTTTTTT. This codes for CASSRRTAANEKLFF.

The chain recombines TRBV7-6 with TRBJ1-1; D ambiguous. Germline CDR1 reads SGHVS; CDR2 reads FNYEAQ. This CDR3 has 17 amino acids. V lost 0 bases and J 0 bases, leaving 14 bases between the germline ends. The CDR3 bases are TGTGCCAGCAGCTTAGCGAATGTCGAACAGATGAACACTGAAGCTTTCTTT. It is translated as CASSLANVEQMNTEAFF.

This clonotype was observed at least ten times. V is TRBV6-1 and J is TRBJ1-2, with D unclear. V lost 5 bases to trimming and J lost 2 bases, with 9 bases between them. CDR3 length: 13 residues. Germline CDR1 and CDR2: MNHNS and SASEGT. CDR3 region: CASSRTINYGYTF. Written as DNA, the CDR3 is TGTGCCAGCAGTAGGACTATCAACTATGGCTACACCTTC.

J is TRBJ2-3 and V is TRBV20-1, with D uncertain. V lost 1 base and J 6 bases, leaving 11 bases between the germline ends. This CDR3 has 13 amino acids. Germline-derived CDR1 and CDR2 are DFQATT and SNEGSKA (reference sequence). CDR3 residues: CSARGLPEDTQYF. The CDR3 DNA sequence: TGCAGTGCTAGAGGCCTCCCCGAGGATACGCAGTATTTT.

The chain combines TRBV18 with TRBJ1-1, with a possible D match to TRBD1 (5 bases). Germline CDR1 is KGHSH and CDR2 is LQKENI. The CDR3 contains 15 residues. The V gene lost 3 bases and the J gene lost 1 base, with 12 bases spanning the gap. This CDR3 reads CASSPEPGPNTEAFF. CDR3 sequence (DNA): TGTGCCAGCTCACCCGAACCGGGACCGAACACTGAAGCTTTCTTT.

In the case of this clonotype: A much larger clone differs by one base, so this may be a read error. V is TRBV4-2 and J is TRBJ2-2; either TRBD1 or TRBD2 may supply D (6 bases each). Germline values: CDR1 LGHNA, CDR2 YNFKEQ. This CDR3 contains 17 residues. CDR3 in DNA: TGTGCCAGCAGCCAAGACGGGGGCCGATCAAACACCGGGGAGCTGTCTTTT. Translation: CASSQDGGRSNTGELSF.

As for this clonotype: A much larger clone sits a single nucleotide away, making a read error possible. V gene TRBV6-1 combines with J gene TRBJ1-1; D unresolved. Germline V gene data show CDR1 as MNHNS and CDR2 as SASEGT. The length of the CDR3 is 12 residues. This chain's CDR3 is CANSEGWYEAFF. The CDR3 DNA sequence: TGTGCCAACAGTGAAGGGTGGTACGAAGCTTTCTTT.

This clonotype was seen only a few times. A read error may be the cause here, since a much bigger clone is one base away. The chain couples TRBV9 to TRBJ2-5; perhaps D is TRBD1 or TRBD2 (6 bases each). This CDR3 contains 14 residues. Per the germline V gene, CDR1 is SGDLS and CDR2 is YYNGEE. CDR3 region: CASSVMGGQETQHF. CDR3 bases: TGTGCCAGCAGCGTAATGGGGGGCCAAGAGACCCAGCACTTC.

There are many counts of this clonotype. J is TRBJ2-3 and V is TRBV7-9; a possible D gene is TRBD2 (6 bases). The length of the CDR3 is 15 residues. V lost 0 bases and J 6 bases, leaving 13 bases between the germline ends. Germline CDR1 and CDR2: SEHNR and FQNEAQ (reference sequence). CDR3 region: CASSLAGGSGDTQYF. DNA of the CDR3: TGTGCCAGCAGCTTAGCGGGGGGATCGGGGGATACGCAGTATTTT. The full variable domain, completed using reference TRBV7-9 and TRBJ2-3, is DTGVSQNPRHKITKRGQNVTFRCDPISEHNRLYWYRQTLGQGPEFLTYFQNEAQLEKSRLLSDRFSAERPKGSFSTLEIQRTEQGDSAMYLCASSLAGGSGDTQYFGPGTRLTVL.